This TCR beta chain was found in a study of blood T cell repertoires in COVID-19. The CDR3 totals 11 residues. Trimming left V 6 bases short and J 7 bases short, with 6 bases between. CDR1 and CDR2 (germline): MNHEY, SVGAGI. For recovered donors of Cohort 3, there were two negative PCRs, clearance, or symptom resolution. Repertoires were generated with immunoSEQ multiplex PCR, while TCRdb's copy carries only in-frame clones and drops some. The table has about 370,000 clones, roughly 89% seen once; the top ten hold 1.5% to 2%. The sample was PBMCs or T cells enriched from blood (not recorded which). This TCR was recovered from a woman in her 30s who had recovered from COVID-19. This rearrangement joins TRBV6-5 to TRBJ1-4; D is unclear. CDR3 sequence: CASRRGEKLFF. The DNA for the CDR3 is TGTGCCAGCAGACGGGGTGAAAAACTGTTTTTT.